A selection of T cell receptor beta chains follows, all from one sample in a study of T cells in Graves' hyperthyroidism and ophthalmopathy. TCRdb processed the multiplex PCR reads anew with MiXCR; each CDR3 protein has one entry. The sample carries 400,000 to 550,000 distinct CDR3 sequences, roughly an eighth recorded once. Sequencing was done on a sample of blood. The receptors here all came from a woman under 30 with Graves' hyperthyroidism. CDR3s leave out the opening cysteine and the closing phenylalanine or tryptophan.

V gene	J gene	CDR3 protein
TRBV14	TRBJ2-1	ASSQMSSGGNEQF
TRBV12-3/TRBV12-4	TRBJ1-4	ASKRAGTAPNEKLF
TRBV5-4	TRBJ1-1	ASSLIGEYTEAF
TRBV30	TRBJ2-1	AWSGGQGGNEQF
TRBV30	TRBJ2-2	AWSKGQNTGELF
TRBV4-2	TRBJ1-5	ASSQEGSYSNQPQH
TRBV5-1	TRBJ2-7	ASSFQREGSYEQY
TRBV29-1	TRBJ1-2	SVGGRVYGYT
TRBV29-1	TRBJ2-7	SARVDYEQY
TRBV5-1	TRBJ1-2	ASSLGDREGGYT
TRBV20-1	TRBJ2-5	SARDTLGLAGVQETQY
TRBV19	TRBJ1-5	ASSPGRGTPYQPQH
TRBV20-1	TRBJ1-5	SAGAGNQPQH
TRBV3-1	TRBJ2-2	ASSQGLASNTGELF
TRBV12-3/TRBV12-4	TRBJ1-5	ASSRPGHQPQH
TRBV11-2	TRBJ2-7	ASSLRWTDSYEQY
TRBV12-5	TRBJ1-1	ASGLLPENTEAF
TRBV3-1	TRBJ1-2	ASSQDNGARMGYT
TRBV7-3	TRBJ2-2	ASSVNGGSTGELF
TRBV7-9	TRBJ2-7	ASSHASGYEQY
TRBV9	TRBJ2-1	ASSGRAWGEHNEQF
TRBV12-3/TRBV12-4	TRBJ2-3	ASSLRMTDTQY
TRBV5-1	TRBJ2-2	ASSPTQALGELF
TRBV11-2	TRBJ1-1	ASSPNRRGTGAF
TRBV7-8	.	ASSLDPFSSGSAYEQF
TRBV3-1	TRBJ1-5	ASSQEPPTGNQPQH
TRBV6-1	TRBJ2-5	ASSALGETQY
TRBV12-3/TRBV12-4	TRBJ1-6	ASSRGGSPLH
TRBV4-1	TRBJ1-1	ASWGSIDTEAF
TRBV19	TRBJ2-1	ASGRPGNEQF
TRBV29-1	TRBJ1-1	SVVVAFKNTEAF
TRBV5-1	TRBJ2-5	ASSFLVGGETQY
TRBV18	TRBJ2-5	ASSPPGRTGETQY
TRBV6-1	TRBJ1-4	ASNDLGMENEKLF
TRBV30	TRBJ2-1	AREGLANYEQF
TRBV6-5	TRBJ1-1	ASSYLEEAF
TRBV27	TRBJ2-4	ASSFSGKNIQY
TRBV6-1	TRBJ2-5	ASRPPGVKETQY
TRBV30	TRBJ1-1	AWSPRTGSTEAF
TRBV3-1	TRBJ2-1	ASSQSRDPNNEQF
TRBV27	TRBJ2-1	ASSYSLSASSYNEQF
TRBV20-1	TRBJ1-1	SARAPGLDTEAF
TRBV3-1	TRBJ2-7	ASSLRGPDEQY
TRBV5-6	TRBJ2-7	ASNSLGPRVEQY
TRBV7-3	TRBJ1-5	ASSLNGGPQH
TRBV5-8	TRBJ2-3	ASSLVVGVGLAGDTQY
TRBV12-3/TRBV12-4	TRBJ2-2	ASSLGLAERGGELF
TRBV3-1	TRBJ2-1	ASSRDPRTSGRGEQF
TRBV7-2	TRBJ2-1	ASSSPLGLLKREQF
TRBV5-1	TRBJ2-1	ASSEGLNNEQF
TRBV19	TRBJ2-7	ASMGSGTSYEQY
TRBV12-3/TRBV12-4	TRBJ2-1	ASSFWSSGNDEQF
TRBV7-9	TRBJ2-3	ASSLGDRDTDTQY
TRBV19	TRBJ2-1	ASTGTSGANNEQF
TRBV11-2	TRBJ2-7	ASSSITGASYEQY
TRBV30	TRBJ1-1	AFKKYRTGRSNTEAF
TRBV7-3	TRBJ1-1	ASSLIGGTTEAF